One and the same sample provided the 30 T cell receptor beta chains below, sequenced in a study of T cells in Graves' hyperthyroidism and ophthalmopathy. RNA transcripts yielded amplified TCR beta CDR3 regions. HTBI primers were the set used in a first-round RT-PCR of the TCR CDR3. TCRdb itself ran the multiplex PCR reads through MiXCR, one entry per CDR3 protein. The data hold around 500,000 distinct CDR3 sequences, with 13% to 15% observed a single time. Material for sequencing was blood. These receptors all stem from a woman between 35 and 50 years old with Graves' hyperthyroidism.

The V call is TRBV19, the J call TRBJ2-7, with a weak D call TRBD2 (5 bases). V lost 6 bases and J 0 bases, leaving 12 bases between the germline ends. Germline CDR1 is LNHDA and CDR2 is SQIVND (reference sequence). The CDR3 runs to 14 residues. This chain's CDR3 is CASRMTGSSYEQYF. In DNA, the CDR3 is TGTGCCAGTAGGATGACGGGGAGCTCCTACGAGCAGTACTTC.

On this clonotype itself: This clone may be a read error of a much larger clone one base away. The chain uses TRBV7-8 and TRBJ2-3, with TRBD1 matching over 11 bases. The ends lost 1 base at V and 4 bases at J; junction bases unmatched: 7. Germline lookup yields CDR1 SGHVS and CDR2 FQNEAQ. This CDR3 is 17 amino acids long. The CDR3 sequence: CASSLGMGTGGPDTQYF. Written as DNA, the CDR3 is TGTGCCAGCAGCTTAGGTATGGGGACAGGGGGACCAGATACGCAGTATTTT. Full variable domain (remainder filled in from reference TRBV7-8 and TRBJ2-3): GAGVSQSPRYKVAKRGQDVALRCDPISGHVSLFWYQQALGQGPEFLTYFQNEAQLDKSGLPSDRFFAERPEGSVSTLKIQRTQQEDSAVYLCASSLGMGTGGPDTQYFGPGTRLTVL.

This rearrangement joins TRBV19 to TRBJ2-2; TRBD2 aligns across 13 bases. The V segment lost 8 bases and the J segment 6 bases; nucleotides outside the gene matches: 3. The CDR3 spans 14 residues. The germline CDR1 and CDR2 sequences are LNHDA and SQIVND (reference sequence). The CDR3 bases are TGTGCCAGTGGACTAGCGGGAGTAGCCGGGGAGCTGTTTTTT. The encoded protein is CASGLAGVAGELFF.

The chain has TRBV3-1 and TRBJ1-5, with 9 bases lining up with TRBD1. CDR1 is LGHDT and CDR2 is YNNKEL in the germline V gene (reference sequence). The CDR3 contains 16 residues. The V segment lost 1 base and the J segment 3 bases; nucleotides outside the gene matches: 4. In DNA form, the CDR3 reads TGTGCCAGCAGCCAAGGGGGACAGGGTCTCAATCAGCCCCAGCATTTT. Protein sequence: CASSQGGQGLNQPQHF.

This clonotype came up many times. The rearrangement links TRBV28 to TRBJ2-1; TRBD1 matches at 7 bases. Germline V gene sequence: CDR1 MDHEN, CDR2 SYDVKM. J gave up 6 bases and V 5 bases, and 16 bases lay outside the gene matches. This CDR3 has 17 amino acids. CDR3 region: CASSASPWRPGGNEQFF. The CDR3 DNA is TGTGCCAGCAGTGCCTCCCCTTGGCGCCCAGGGGGCAATGAGCAGTTCTTC. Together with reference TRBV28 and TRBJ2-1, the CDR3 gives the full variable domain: DVKVTQSSRYLVKRTGEKVFLECVQDMDHENMFWYRQDPGLGLRLIYFSYDVKMKEKGDIPEGYSVSREKKERFSLILESASTNQTSMYLCASSASPWRPGGNEQFFGPGTRLTVL.

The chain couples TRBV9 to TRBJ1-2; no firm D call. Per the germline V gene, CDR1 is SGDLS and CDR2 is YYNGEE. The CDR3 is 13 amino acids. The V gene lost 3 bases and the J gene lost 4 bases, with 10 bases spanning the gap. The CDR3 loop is CASSASGSYGYTF. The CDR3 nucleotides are TGTGCCAGCAGCGCATCGGGGTCCTATGGCTACACCTTC.

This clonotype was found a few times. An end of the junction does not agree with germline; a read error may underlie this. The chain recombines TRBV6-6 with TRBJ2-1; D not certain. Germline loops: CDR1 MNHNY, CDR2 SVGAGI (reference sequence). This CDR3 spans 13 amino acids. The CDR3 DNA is TGTGCCAGCAGTTACTCATCACCCAATGAGCAGCTCTTC. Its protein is CASSYSSPNEQLF.

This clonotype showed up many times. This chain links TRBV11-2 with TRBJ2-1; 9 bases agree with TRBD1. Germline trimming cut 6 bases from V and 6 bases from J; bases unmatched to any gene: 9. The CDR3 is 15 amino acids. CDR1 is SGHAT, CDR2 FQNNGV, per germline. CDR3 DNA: TGTGCCAGCAGTTTCTTCACAGGGGGCCTCAATGAGCAGTTCTTC. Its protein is CASSFFTGGLNEQFF.

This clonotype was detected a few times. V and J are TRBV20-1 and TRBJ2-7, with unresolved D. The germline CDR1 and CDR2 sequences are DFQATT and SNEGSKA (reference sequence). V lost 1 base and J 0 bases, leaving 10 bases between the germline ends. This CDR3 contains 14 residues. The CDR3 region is CSARGQLSSYEQYF. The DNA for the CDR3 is TGCAGTGCTAGAGGGCAGCTTAGCTCCTACGAGCAGTACTTC.

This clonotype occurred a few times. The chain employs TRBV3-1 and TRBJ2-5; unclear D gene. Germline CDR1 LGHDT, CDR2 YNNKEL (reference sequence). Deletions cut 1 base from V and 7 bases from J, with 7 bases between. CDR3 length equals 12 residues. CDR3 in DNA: TGTGCCAGCAGCCAAGGGGTTGCGACCCAGTACTTC. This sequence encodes CASSQGVATQYF.

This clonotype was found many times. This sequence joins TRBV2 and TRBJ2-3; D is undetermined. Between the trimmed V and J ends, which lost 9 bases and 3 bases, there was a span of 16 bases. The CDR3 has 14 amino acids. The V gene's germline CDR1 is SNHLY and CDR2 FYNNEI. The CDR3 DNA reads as TGTGCCAGAGACAAGCTGCGTGGAACAGATACGCAGTATTTT. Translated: CARDKLRGTDTQYF.

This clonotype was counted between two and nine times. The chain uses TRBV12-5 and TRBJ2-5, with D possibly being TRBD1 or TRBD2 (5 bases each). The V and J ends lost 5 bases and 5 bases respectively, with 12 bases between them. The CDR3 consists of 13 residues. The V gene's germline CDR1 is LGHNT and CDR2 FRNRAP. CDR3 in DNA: TGTGCTAGTGGTCCGTCGGGGCCCGAGACCCAGTACTTC. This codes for CASGPSGPETQYF. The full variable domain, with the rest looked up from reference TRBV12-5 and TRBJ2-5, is DARVTQTPRHKVTEMGQEVTMRCQPILGHNTVFWYRQTMMQGLELLAYFRNRAPLDDSGMPKDRFSAEMPDATLATLKIQPSEPRDSAVYFCASGPSGPETQYFGPGTRLLVL.

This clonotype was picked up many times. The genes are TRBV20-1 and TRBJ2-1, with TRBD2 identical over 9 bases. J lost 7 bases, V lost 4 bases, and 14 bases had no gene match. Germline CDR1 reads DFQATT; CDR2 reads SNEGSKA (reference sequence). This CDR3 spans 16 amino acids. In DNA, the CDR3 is TGCAGTGCTAAGATAGCGGGAGCCGTCTCCGTGAATGAGCAGTTCTTC. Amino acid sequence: CSAKIAGAVSVNEQFF.

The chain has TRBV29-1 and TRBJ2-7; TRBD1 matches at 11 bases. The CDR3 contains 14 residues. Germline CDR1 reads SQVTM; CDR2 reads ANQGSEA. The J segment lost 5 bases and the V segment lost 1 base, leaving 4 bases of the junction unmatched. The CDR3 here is CSVEGRDRGDEQYF. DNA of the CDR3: TGCAGCGTTGAAGGCCGGGACAGGGGGGACGAGCAGTACTTC.

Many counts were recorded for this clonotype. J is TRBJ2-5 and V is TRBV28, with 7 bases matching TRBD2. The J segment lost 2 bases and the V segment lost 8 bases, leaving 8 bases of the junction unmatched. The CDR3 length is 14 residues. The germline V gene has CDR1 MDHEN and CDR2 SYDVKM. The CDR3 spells CASSSSGPQETQYF. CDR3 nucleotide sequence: TGTGCCAGCTCCTCTAGCGGACCTCAAGAGACCCAGTACTTC.

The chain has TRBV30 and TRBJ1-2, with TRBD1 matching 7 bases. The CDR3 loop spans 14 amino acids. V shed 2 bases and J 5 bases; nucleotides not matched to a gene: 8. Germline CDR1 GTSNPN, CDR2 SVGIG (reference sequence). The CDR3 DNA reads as TGTGCCTGGAGTCCAACAGGGGAGGGGTATGGCTACACCTTC. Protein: CAWSPTGEGYGYTF.

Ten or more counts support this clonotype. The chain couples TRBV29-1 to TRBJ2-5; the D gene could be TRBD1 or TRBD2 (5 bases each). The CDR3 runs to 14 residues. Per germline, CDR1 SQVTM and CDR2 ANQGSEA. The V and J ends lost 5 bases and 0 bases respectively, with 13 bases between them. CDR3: CSVSGTDYQETQYF. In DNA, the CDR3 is TGCAGCGTTTCCGGGACGGACTACCAAGAGACCCAGTACTTC. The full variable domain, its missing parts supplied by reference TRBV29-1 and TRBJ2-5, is SAVISQKPSRDICQRGTSLTIQCQVDSQVTMMFWYRQQPGQSLTLIATANQGSEATYESGFVIDKFPISRPNLTFSTLTVSNMSPEDSSIYLCSVSGTDYQETQYFGPGTRLLVL.

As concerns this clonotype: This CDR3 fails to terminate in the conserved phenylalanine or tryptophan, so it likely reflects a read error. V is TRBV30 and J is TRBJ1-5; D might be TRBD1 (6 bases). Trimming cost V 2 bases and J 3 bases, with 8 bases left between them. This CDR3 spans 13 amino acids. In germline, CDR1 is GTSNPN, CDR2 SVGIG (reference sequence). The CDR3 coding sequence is TGTGCCTGGAGTAAGGGGGTCAATCAGCCCCAGCATCTT. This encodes CAWSKGVNQPQHL.

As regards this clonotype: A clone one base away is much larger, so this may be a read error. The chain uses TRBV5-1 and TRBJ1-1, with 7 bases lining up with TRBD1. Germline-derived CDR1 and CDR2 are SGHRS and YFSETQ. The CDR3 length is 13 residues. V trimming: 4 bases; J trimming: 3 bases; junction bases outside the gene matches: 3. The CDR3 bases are TGCGCCAGCAGCCAAACAGGGGACACTGAAGCTTTCTTT. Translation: CASSQTGDTEAFF.

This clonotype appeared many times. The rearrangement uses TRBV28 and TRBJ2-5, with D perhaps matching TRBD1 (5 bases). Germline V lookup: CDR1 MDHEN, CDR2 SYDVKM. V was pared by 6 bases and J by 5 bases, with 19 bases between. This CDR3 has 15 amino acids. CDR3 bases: TGTGCCAGCAGCCCTGGGTCGGCAGGGCGGGAGACCCAGTACTTC. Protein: CASSPGSAGRETQYF.

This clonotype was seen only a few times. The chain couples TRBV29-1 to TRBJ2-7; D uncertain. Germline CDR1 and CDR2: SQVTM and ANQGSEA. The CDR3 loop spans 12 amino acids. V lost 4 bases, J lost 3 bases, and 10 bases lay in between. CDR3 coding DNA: TGCAGCGTTGTGTCTACCAACTACGAGCAGTACTTC. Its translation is CSVVSTNYEQYF.

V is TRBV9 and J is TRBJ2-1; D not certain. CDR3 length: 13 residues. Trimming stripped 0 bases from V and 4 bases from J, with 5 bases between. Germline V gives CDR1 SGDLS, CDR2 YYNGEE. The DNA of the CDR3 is TGTGCCAGCAGCGTAGACAGTTACAATGAGCAGTTCTTC. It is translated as CASSVDSYNEQFF.

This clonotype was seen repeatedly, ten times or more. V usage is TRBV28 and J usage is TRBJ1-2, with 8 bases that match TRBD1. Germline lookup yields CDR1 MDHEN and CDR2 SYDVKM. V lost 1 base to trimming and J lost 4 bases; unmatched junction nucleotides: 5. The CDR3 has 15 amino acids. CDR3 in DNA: TGTGCCAGCAGTTTATCGGTGACAGGGGCCTATGGCTACACCTTC. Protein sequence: CASSLSVTGAYGYTF.

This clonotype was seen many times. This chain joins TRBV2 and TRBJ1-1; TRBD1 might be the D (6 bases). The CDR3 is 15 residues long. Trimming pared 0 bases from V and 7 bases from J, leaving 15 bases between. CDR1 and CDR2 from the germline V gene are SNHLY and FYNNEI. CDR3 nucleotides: TGTGCCAGCAGTGAAGCGGGAAACAGGGAAAGTGAAGCTTTCTTT. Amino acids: CASSEAGNRESEAFF. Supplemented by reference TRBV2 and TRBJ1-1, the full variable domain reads EPEVTQTPSHQVTQMGQEVILRCVPISNHLYFYWYRQILGQKVEFLVSFYNNEISEKSEIFDDQFSVERPDGSNFTLKIRSTKLEDSAMYFCASSEAGNRESEAFFGQGTRLTVV.

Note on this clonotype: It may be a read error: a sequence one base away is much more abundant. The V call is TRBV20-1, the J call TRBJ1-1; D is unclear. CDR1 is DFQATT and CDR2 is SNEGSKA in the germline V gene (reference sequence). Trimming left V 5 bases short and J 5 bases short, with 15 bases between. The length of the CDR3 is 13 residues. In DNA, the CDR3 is TGCAGTGCTGGTCCCTGGGAAAAGACTGAAGCTTTCTTT. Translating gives CSAGPWEKTEAFF.

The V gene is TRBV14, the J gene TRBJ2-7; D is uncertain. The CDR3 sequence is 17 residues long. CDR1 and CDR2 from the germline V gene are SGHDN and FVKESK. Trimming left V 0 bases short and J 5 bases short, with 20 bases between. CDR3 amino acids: CASSQDSGHAPSDEQYF. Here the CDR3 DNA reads TGTGCCAGCAGCCAAGATTCGGGCCACGCGCCATCCGACGAGCAGTACTTC.

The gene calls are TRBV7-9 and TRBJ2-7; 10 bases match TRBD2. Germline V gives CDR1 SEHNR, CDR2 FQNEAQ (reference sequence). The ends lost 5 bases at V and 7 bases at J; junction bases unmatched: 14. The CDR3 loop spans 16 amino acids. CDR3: CASSPRSPSGSDEQYF. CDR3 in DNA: TGTGCCAGCAGCCCTAGGTCGCCTAGCGGGAGTGATGAGCAGTACTTC.

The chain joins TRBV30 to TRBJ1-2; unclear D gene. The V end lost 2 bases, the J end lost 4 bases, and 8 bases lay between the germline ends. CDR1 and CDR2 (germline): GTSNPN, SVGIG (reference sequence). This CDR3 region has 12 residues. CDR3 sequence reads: CAWSLATYGYTF. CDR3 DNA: TGTGCCTGGAGTTTGGCGACCTATGGCTACACCTTC. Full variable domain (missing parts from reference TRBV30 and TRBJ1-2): SQTIHQWPATLVQPVGSPLSLECTVEGTSNPNLYWYRQAAGRGLQLLFYSVGIGQISSEVPQNLSASRPQDRQFILSSKKLLLSDSGFYLCAWSLATYGYTFGSGTRLTVV.

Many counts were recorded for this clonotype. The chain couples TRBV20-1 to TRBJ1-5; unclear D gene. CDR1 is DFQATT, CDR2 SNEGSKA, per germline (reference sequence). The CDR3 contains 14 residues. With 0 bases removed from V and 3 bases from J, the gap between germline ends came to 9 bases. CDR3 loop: CSARDRKINQPQHF. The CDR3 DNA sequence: TGCAGTGCTAGAGACCGAAAGATCAATCAGCCCCAGCATTTT.

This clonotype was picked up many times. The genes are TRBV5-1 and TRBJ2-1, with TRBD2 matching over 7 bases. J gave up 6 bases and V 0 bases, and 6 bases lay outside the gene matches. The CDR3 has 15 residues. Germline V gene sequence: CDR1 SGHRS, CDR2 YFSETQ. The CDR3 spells CASSLVSGAGNEQFF. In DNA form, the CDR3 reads TGCGCCAGCAGCTTGGTAAGCGGGGCGGGCAATGAGCAGTTCTTC.